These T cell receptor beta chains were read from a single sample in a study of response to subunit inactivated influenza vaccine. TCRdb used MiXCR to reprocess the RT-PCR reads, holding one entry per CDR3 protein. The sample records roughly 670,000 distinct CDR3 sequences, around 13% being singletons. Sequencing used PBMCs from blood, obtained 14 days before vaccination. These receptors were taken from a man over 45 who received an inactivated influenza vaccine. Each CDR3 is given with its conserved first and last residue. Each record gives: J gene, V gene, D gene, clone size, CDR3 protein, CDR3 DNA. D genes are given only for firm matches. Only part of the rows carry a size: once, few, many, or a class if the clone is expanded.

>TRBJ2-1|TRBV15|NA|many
CATSRDGGFRRANEQFF
TGTGCCACCAGCAGAGATGGCGGCTTTCGCCGGGCGAATGAGCAGTTCTTC
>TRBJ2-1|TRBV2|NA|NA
CASHPATVYNEQFF
TGTGCCAGTCACCCGGCGACAGTCTACAATGAGCAGTTCTTC
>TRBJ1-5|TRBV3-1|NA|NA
CASSPGDRQPQHF
TGTGCCAGCAGCCCAGGGGATAGACAGCCCCAGCATTTT
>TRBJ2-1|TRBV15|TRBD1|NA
CATSRGQGAYNEQFF
TGTGCCACCAGCAGAGGACAGGGGGCCTACAATGAGCAGTTCTTC
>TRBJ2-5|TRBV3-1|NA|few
CASETVGHGETQYF
TGTGCCAGCGAAACGGTCGGACACGGGGAGACCCAGTACTTC
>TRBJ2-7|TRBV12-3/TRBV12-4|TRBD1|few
CASSRTGFDEQYF
TGTGCCAGCAGTCGGACAGGGTTTGACGAGCAGTACTTC
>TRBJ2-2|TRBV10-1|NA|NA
CASSEWKGELFF
TGCGCCAGCAGTGAGTGGAAGGGGGAGCTGTTTTTT
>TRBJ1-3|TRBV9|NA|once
CASSPSGGTIYF
TGTGCCAGCAGCCCCTCCGGGGGCACCATATATTTT
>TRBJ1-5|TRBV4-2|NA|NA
CASSQERASNQPQHF
TGTGCCAGCAGCCAGGAGAGAGCTAGCAATCAGCCCCAGCATTTT
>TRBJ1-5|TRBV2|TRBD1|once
CASSEQGAGSNQPQHF
TGTGCCAGCAGTGAACAGGGGGCGGGAAGCAATCAGCCCCAGCATTTT
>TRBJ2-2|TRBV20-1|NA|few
CSARDNRDGELFF
TGCAGTGCTAGAGATAATCGGGACGGGGAGCTGTTTTTT
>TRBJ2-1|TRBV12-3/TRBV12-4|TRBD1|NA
CASSSGQGYVHEQFF
TGTGCCAGCAGTTCGGGACAGGGTTACGTCCATGAGCAGTTCTTC
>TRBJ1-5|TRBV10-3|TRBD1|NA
CAISEEQGADGNQPQHF
TGTGCCATCAGTGAGGAACAGGGGGCAGATGGGAATCAGCCCCAGCATTTT
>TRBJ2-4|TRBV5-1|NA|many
CASSLTGFVAKNIQYF
TGCGCCAGCAGCCTGACAGGCTTTGTAGCCAAAAACATTCAGTACTTC
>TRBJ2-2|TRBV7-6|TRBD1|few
CASSSSFDRGFPGELFF
TGTGCCAGCAGCTCGTCGTTTGACAGGGGATTCCCCGGGGAGCTGTTTTTT
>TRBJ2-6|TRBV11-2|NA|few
CASSLLIPAGANVLTF
TGTGCCAGCAGCTTACTTATCCCGGCCGGGGCCAACGTCCTGACTTTC
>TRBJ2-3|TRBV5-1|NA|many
CASSLVPTDTQYF
TGCGCCAGCAGCTTGGTCCCTACAGATACGCAGTATTTT
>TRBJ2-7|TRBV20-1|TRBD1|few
CSAEPGQNYEQYF
TGCAGTGCTGAACCGGGACAGAACTACGAGCAGTACTTC
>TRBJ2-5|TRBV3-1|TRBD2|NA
CASSQDEGGVQYF
TGTGCCAGCAGCCAAGATGAGGGAGGGGTCCAGTACTTC
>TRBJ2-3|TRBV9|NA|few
CASSALGVTDTQYF
TGTGCCAGCAGCGCCCTGGGGGTCACAGATACGCAGTATTTT
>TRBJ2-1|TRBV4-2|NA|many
CASSQFPGRVENEQFF
TGTGCCAGCAGCCAGTTTCCAGGCAGGGTAGAGAATGAGCAGTTCTTC
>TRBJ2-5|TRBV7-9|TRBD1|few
CASSQTGRQETQYF
TGTGCCAGCAGCCAGACAGGGCGTCAAGAGACCCAGTACTTC
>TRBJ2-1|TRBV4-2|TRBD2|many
CASSPGEGNEQFF
TGTGCCAGCAGCCCCGGGGAGGGGAATGAGCAGTTCTTC
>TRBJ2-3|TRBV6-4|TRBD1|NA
CASSDSGGSSTDTQYF
TGTGCCAGCAGTGACTCAGGGGGCAGTAGCACAGATACGCAGTATTTT
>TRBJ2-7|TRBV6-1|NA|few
CASSAAGLSYEQYF
TGTGCCAGCAGTGCGGCAGGGCTCTCCTACGAGCAGTACTTC
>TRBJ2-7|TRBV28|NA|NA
CASRQTSSYEQYF
TGTGCCAGTAGACAGACTAGCTCCTACGAGCAGTACTTC
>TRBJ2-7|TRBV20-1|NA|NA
CSAWMQGYEQYF
TGCAGTGCTTGGATGCAGGGCTACGAGCAGTACTTC
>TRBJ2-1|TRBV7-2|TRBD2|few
CASSLDGTSGLNEQFF
TGTGCCAGCAGCTTAGACGGGACTAGCGGTTTAAATGAGCAGTTCTTC
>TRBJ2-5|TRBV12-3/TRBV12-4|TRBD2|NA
CASSLRAGVGETQYF
TGTGCCAGCAGTTTAAGAGCGGGAGTGGGAGAGACCCAGTACTTC
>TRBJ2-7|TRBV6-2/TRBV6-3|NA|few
CASSYSLGGRPHYEQYF
TGTGCCAGCAGTTACTCATTGGGAGGACGACCGCACTACGAGCAGTACTTC
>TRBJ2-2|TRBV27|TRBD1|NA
CASGLQQGVNTGELFF
TGTGCCAGCGGCTTGCAACAGGGGGTAAACACCGGGGAGCTGTTTTTT
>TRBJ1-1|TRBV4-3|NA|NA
CASSQERGEGEAFF
TGCGCCAGCAGCCAAGAAAGGGGGGAGGGTGAAGCTTTCTTT
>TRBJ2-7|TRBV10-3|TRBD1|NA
CAITTTGTTYEQYF
TGTGCCATCACTACGACAGGGACCACGTACGAGCAGTACTTC
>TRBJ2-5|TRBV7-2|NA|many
CASSLAGRETQYF
TGTGCCAGCAGCTTAGCGGGAAGAGAGACCCAGTACTTC
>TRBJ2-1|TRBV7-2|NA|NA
CASSPRTALNEQFF
TGTGCCAGCAGCCCCCGGACGGCCTTAAATGAGCAGTTCTTC
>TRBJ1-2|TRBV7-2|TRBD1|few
CASSPGLPGQGTLGYTF
TGTGCCAGCAGCCCCGGGCTTCCGGGACAGGGGACTCTTGGCTACACCTTC
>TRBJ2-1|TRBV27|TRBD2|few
CASRMLAGGNEQFF
TGTGCCAGCAGGATGTTAGCGGGAGGTAATGAGCAGTTCTTC
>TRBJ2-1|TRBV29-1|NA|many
CSVEEDGSNYEQFF
TGCAGCGTTGAAGAAGACGGGAGCAACTATGAGCAGTTCTTC
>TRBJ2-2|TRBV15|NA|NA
CATSSWVEAGELFF
TGTGCCACCAGCAGCTGGGTCGAGGCCGGGGAGCTGTTTTTT
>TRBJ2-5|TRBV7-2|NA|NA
CASSPLQGGQSQETQYF
TGTGCCAGCAGCCCCCTCCAAGGCGGGCAATCACAAGAGACCCAGTACTTC
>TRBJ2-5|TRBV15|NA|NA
CATSRPGQSRKTQYF
TGTGCCACCAGCAGACCGGGACAATCCCGGAAGACCCAGTACTTC
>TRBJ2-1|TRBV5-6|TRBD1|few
CASSSPGQGVKSYNEQFF
TGTGCCAGCAGCTCGCCGGGACAGGGTGTCAAGTCCTACAATGAGCAGTTCTTC
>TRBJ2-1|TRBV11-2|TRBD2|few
CASRPARGLAGGAYNEQFF
TGTGCCAGCAGACCGGCCCGGGGGCTAGCGGGGGGAGCCTACAATGAGCAGTTCTTC
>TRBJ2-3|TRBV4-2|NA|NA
CASSPLGDLAPTDTQYF
TGTGCCAGCAGCCCCCTGGGGGACTTAGCCCCCACAGATACGCAGTATTTT
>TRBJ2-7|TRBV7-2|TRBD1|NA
CASSQPDRGRYEQYF
TGTGCCAGCAGCCAGCCGGACAGGGGTAGATACGAGCAGTACTTC
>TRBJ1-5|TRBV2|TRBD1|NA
CASRRDRGIHQPQHF
TGTGCCAGCAGGAGGGACAGGGGGATTCATCAGCCCCAGCATTTT
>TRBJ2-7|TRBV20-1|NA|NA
CSARDSGTWTFHEQYF
TGCAGTGCTAGAGATTCGGGGACTTGGACCTTCCACGAGCAGTACTTC
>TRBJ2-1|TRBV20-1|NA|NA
CSARDRKREQFF
TGCAGTGCTAGAGATAGAAAGCGAGAGCAGTTCTTC
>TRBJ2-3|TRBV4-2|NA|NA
CASSQGTPGDTQYF
TGTGCCAGCAGCCAAGGGACGCCGGGGGATACGCAGTATTTT
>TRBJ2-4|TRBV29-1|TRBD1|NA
CSVEDRGSLAKNIQYF
TGCAGCGTTGAGGACAGGGGTTCACTTGCCAAAAACATTCAGTACTTC
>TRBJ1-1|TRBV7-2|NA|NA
CASSLVRGRNTEAFF
TGTGCCAGCAGCTTAGTTCGGGGGCGGAACACTGAAGCTTTCTTT
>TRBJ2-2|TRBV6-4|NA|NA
CASRLGIGTGELFF
TGTGCCAGCCGGCTTGGGATTGGGACCGGGGAGCTGTTTTTT
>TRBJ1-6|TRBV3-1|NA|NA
CASSQDSITRNSPLHF
TGTGCCAGCAGCCAAGACAGCATTACACGCAATTCACCCCTCCACTTT
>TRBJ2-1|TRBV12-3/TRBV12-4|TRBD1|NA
CASRPTGFNEQFF
TGTGCCAGCAGGCCGACAGGGTTCAATGAGCAGTTCTTC
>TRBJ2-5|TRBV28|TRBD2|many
CASSLSLSGTSEETQYF
TGTGCCAGCAGTTTATCCCTCTCCGGGACTAGCGAAGAGACCCAGTACTTC
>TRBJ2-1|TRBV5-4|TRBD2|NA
CASSLEGLAGGSSYNEQFF
TGTGCCAGCAGCTTGGAAGGGCTAGCGGGGGGGAGCTCCTACAATGAGCAGTTCTTC
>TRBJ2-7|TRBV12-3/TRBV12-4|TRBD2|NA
CASSSSGFGGEQYF
TGTGCCAGCAGTTCTAGCGGGTTCGGAGGCGAGCAGTACTTC